These 20 T cell receptor beta chains share one sample of origin, sequenced in a study of CD8 T cells in ankylosing spondylitis. TCRdb re-analysed the 5' RACE reads in MiXCR, keeping a single row per CDR3 protein. The sample records 300,000 to 350,000 distinct CDR3 sequences, roughly 14% being singletons. Sequencing used blood, either unsorted or a sorted T cell fraction (not recorded which). The receptors stem from a male donor with ankylosing spondylitis or in good health (not recorded which).

This clonotype was found a few times. The gene calls are TRBV12-3 or TRBV12-4 and TRBJ2-3, with a possible D match to TRBD2 (6 bases). The V and J ends lost 5 bases and 8 bases respectively, with 14 bases between them. The CDR3 contains 13 residues. In DNA, the CDR3 is TGTGCCAGCAGTCCGGGACTCCAGGGTACGCAGTATTTT. Encoded protein: CASSPGLQGTQYF.

There are a few counts of this clonotype. The chain combines TRBV14 with TRBJ2-1; a possible D gene is TRBD2 (5 bases). The CDR3 has 14 amino acids. Per germline, CDR1 SGHDN and CDR2 FVKESK. The V and J ends lost 4 bases and 3 bases respectively, with 10 bases between them. CDR3 residues: CASSPSRGYNEQFF. The CDR3 region has the DNA TGTGCCAGCAGCCCGTCTCGGGGCTACAATGAGCAGTTCTTC.

A few counts support this clonotype. This chain joins TRBV5-6 and TRBJ2-6; 8 bases match TRBD1. The CDR3 is 17 residues long. CDR1 is SGHDT and CDR2 is YYEEEE in the germline V gene. The V gene end was trimmed by 3 bases and the J gene end by 1 base; junction bases not matched to a gene: 6. The CDR3 region is CASSSMTGDSGANVLTF. The DNA for the CDR3 is TGTGCCAGCAGCTCGATGACAGGGGATTCTGGGGCCAACGTCCTGACTTTC.

The gene calls are TRBV3-1 and TRBJ2-7, with D possibly being TRBD1 or TRBD2 (6 bases each). Germline CDR1 reads LGHDT; CDR2 reads YNNKEL (reference sequence). The CDR3 sequence is 20 residues long. With 1 base removed from V and 5 bases from J, the gap between germline ends came to 30 bases. In nucleotides, the CDR3 is TGTGCCAGCAGCCAAGTGATGGGGACAATGTTTTTACCCGGCGGGGACGAGCAGTACTTC. As protein: CASSQVMGTMFLPGGDEQYF.

The table lists this clonotype with a few counts. The chain employs TRBV7-9 and TRBJ1-1, with D perhaps TRBD1 (5 bases). Trimming took off 1 base at V and 11 bases at J, with 17 bases between the two ends. The CDR3 length is 14 residues. In germline, CDR1 is SEHNR, CDR2 FQNEAQ (reference sequence). The CDR3 reads CASSLEGTRGTAFF. The CDR3 coding sequence is TGTGCCAGCAGCTTAGAAGGTACGAGAGGGACCGCTTTCTTT.

V and J are TRBV5-1 and TRBJ1-2; unclear D gene. Trimming removed 0 bases at V and 2 bases at J, with 11 bases between. Looked up from germline, CDR1 is SGHRS and CDR2 is YFSETQ. This CDR3 region has 15 residues. The CDR3 region has the DNA TGCGCCAGCAGCTTGGAAGGTGCTACCAACTATGGCTACACCTTC. It encodes CASSLEGATNYGYTF. Looking up the rest from reference TRBV5-1 and TRBJ1-2 gives the full variable domain: KAGVTQTPRYLIKTRGQQVTLSCSPISGHRSVSWYQQTPGQGLQFLFEYFSETQRNKGNFPGRFSGRQFSNSRSEMNVSTLELGDSALYLCASSLEGATNYGYTFGSGTRLTVV.

V and J are TRBV19 and TRBJ2-1, with a tentative D call TRBD2 (6 bases). Trimming stripped 5 bases from V and 0 bases from J, with 20 bases between. This CDR3 has 18 residues. Germline assignment: CDR1 LNHDA and CDR2 SQIVND (reference sequence). CDR3 in DNA: TGTGCCAGTAGTTCTCCCCCCGGGACTGCCCCCTCCTACAATGAGCAGTTCTTC. Protein sequence: CASSSPPGTAPSYNEQFF.

This rearrangement joins TRBV7-8 to TRBJ2-1; 11 bases match TRBD2. Germline V gives CDR1 SGHVS, CDR2 FQNEAQ. The CDR3 extends over 17 amino acids. V lost 5 bases to trimming and J lost 5 bases; unmatched junction nucleotides: 11. CDR3 sequence reads: CASSGRSGLAANNEQFF. For the CDR3, the DNA is TGTGCCAGCAGCGGACGATCGGGACTAGCGGCTAACAATGAGCAGTTCTTC.

V usage is TRBV7-9 and J usage is TRBJ1-2; possibly TRBD1 for D (6 bases). The germline V gene has CDR1 SEHNR and CDR2 FQNEAQ (reference sequence). This CDR3 has 16 amino acids. Trimming left V 5 bases short and J 0 bases short, with 16 bases between. CDR3: CASSRDTSRSNYGYTF. CDR3 coding DNA: TGTGCCAGCAGCCGGGACACCTCCCGTTCTAACTATGGCTACACCTTC.

This clonotype occurred a few times. CDR3 DNA: TGTGCCAGCAGCTTGGCTGGGGTGGACGAGCAGTACTTC. Residues: CASSLAGVDEQYF. The chain links TRBV7-2 to TRBJ2-7; D is unclear. The germline V and J ends were trimmed by 3 bases and 5 bases, with 11 bases remaining between them. Germline assignment: CDR1 SGHTA and CDR2 FQGNSA. The CDR3 spans 13 residues.

The rearrangement joins TRBV21-1 to TRBJ2-1; the table's D call TRBD2 went unverified against the DNA. TRBV21-1 is given as a pseudogene. The CDR3 has 15 amino acids. CDR3 nucleotide sequence: TGTGCCAGCAGCCCTTGCGTGTGGCGGGCCGGTGAGCAGTTCTTC. Translated: CASSPCVWRAGEQFF.

This clonotype was seen only once. This chain connects TRBV15 to TRBJ2-5, with D maybe TRBD1 (5 bases). Trimming removed 4 bases at V and 5 bases at J, with 26 bases between. The CDR3 spans 18 residues. From germline, CDR1 is LNHNV and CDR2 YYDKDF (reference sequence). Here the CDR3 reads CATSNVNLRGSRRETQYF. As DNA, the CDR3 is TGTGCCACCAGCAACGTGAACCTAAGGGGCTCCCGGCGGGAGACCCAGTACTTC.

This clonotype was observed a few times. The chain employs TRBV5-1 and TRBJ2-5, with TRBD2 matching over 9 bases. From germline, CDR1 is SGHRS and CDR2 YFSETQ. This CDR3 spans 16 amino acids. With V trimmed by 4 bases and J by 6 bases, 13 bases remained unmatched. CDR3 sequence (DNA): TGCGCCAGCAGCCTAGACGGCGGGGGGGCGGTAAAGACCCAGTACTTC. This gives the protein CASSLDGGGAVKTQYF.

This clonotype has at least ten counts. This chain links TRBV12-3 or TRBV12-4 with TRBJ2-1; perhaps TRBD2 as D (5 bases). Trimming removed 6 bases at V and 5 bases at J, with 8 bases between. The CDR3 spans 12 residues. The CDR3 reads CASRQTNNEQFF. In DNA, the CDR3 is TGTGCCAGCAGACAGACTAACAATGAGCAGTTCTTC.

This clonotype was detected many times. The chain has TRBV12-3 or TRBV12-4 and TRBJ1-2, with a possible D match to TRBD1 (5 bases). The CDR3 has 13 residues. V lost 5 bases, J lost 2 bases, and 9 bases lay in between. The DNA of the CDR3 is TGTGCCAGCAGTGTGGGGGGGAACTATGGCTACACCTTC. As protein: CASSVGGNYGYTF.

The rearrangement joins TRBV2 to TRBJ1-4, with TRBD1 matching 7 bases. CDR1 is SNHLY, CDR2 FYNNEI, per germline. The length of the CDR3 is 15 residues. The V gene end was trimmed by 5 bases and the J gene end by 9 bases; junction bases not matched to a gene: 12. CDR3 bases: TGTGCCAGCAGTTTTGACAGGGAAGGGACGAAAAAACTGTTTTTT. This sequence encodes CASSFDREGTKKLFF.

This clonotype came up a few times. The rearrangement joins TRBV6-1 to TRBJ1-6, with D hard to call. CDR3 size: 14 residues. Germline CDR1 MNHNS, CDR2 SASEGT. Trimming left V 3 bases short and J 7 bases short, with 10 bases between. The CDR3 nucleotides are TGTGCCAGCAGTGACCGAGGCGGCAATTCACCCCTCCACTTT. Protein sequence: CASSDRGGNSPLHF.

The genes are TRBV20-1 and TRBJ1-1; D perhaps matches TRBD1 (5 bases). V lost 5 bases to trimming and J lost 4 bases, with 14 bases between them. The CDR3 is 13 residues long. Germline values: CDR1 DFQATT, CDR2 SNEGSKA (reference sequence). CDR3 amino acids: CSARQRPFTEAFF. CDR3 bases: TGCAGTGCTCGACAGAGGCCGTTCACTGAAGCTTTCTTT.

This clonotype has just a few counts. The CDR3 protein is CASSLVRTYNEQFF. CDR3 DNA sequence: TGTGCCAGCAGCTTAGTGAGGACCTACAATGAGCAGTTCTTC. V and J are TRBV7-8 and TRBJ2-1, with D unresolved. V gave up 1 base and J gave up 2 bases, with 6 bases separating them. The CDR3 has 14 residues. Germline CDR1 and CDR2: SGHVS and FQNEAQ.

This clonotype was detected a few times. The genes are TRBV5-1 and TRBJ2-5; perhaps TRBD2 as D (5 bases). Germline V gene data show CDR1 as SGHRS and CDR2 as YFSETQ. This CDR3 contains 14 residues. V dropped 4 bases and J dropped 5 bases, with 15 bases sitting between them. The DNA of the CDR3 is TGCGCCAGCAGCCCCCTCGACACGGGGGAGACCCAGTACTTC. Translation: CASSPLDTGETQYF.